This record concerns one T cell receptor (beta chain) sequence. Original processing methods: Estimated nucleated cell counts came from reference gene primer amplification. Profiling relied on immunoSEQ multiplex PCR, and the TCRdb table lists in-frame clones only, not all of them. V, J and clone size reflect that table, while D and trimming were determined from the DNA. The sample includes roughly 240,000 clones, 65% to 90% of them seen just once. The data were taken from a study of blood T cell repertoires in COVID-19. Study summary: Sites in the United States, Italy and Spain provided acute and convalescent COVID-19 samples.

The CDR3 covers 15 residues. The ends lost 4 bases at V and 4 bases at J; junction bases unmatched: 10. CDR1 and CDR2 (germline): SGHKS, YYEKEE (reference sequence). The chain couples TRBV5-5 to TRBJ2-5; TRBD1 matches 7 bases. The sample taken for sequencing was peripheral blood. The clonotype was recovered from a man aged 35 to 55 who had recovered from COVID-19. The CDR3 region has the DNA TGTGCCAGCAGCCTGACAGGGCTGCTGGGAGAGACCCAGTACTTC. It yields the protein CASSLTGLLGETQYF. Using reference TRBV5-5 and TRBJ2-5 for the parts outside the CDR3, the full variable domain is DAGVTQSPTHLIKTRGQQVTLRCSPISGHKSVSWYQQVLGQGPQFIFQYYEKEERGRGNFPDRFSARQFPNYSSELNVNALLLGDSALYLCASSLTGLLGETQYFGPGTRLLVL.